This T cell receptor (beta chain) is from a study of cytomegalovirus exposure and HLA in healthy donors. The study, taken as a whole, reports: Per published reports, the classifier diagnosed cytomegalovirus status with high specificity and sensitivity. A missense variant in DCLRE1C was later tied to TCR beta V- and J-gene trimming.

The PCR contained 60 Vbeta and 13 Jbeta primers. The data were produced by immunoSEQ multiplex PCR, yet TCRdb's version contains in-frame clones alone and is incomplete. The profile shows about 190,000 clones, approximately 83% of them singletons. From germline, CDR1 is SGHTS and CDR2 YDEGEE. The CDR3 loop spans 11 amino acids. The V gene lost 5 bases and the J gene lost 9 bases, with 6 bases spanning the gap. Points on this clone: Its antigen is still unknown.

The gene calls are TRBV5-8 and TRBJ1-6; D call uncertain. Source material: PBMCs. The receptor comes from a boy aged 2 to 9 in good health and CMV-seronegative. CDR3 amino acids: CASRLTSPLHF. The CDR3 bases are TGTGCCAGCAGACTAACTTCACCCCTCCACTTT. Using reference TRBV5-8 and TRBJ1-6 for the parts outside the CDR3, the full variable domain is EAGVTQSPTHLIKTRGQQATLRCSPISGHTSVYWYQQALGLGLQFLLWYDEGEERNRGNFPPRFSGRQFPNYSSELNVNALELEDSALYLCASRLTSPLHFGNGTRLTVT.